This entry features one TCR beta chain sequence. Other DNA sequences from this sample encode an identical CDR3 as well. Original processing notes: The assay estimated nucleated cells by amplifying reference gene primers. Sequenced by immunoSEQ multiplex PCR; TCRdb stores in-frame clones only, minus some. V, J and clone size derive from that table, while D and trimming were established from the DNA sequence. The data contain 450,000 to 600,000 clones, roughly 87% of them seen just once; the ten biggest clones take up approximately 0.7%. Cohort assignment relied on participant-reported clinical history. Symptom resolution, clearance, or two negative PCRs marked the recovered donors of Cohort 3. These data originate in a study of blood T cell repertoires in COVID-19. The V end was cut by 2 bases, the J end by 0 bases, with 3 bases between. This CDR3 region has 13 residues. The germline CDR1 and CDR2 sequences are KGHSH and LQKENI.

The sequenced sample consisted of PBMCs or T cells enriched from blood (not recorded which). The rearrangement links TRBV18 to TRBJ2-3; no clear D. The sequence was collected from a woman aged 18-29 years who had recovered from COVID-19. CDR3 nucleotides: TGTGCCAGCTCACCAACAAGCACAGATACGCAGTATTTT. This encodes CASSPTSTDTQYF.